This T cell receptor (beta chain) was recovered during a study of a mutant IDH1 vaccine in newly diagnosed glioma. Some clones are missing from TCRdb's copy, which holds only in-frame ones; the method was immunoSEQ multiplex PCR. The sample holds approximately 35,000 clones, roughly 56% seen once. As concerns this clone: Its target is unknown.

The time point denotes: week 5, during vaccination. Vaccination used 300 ug of mutant IDH1 20-mer peptide per dose, with topical imiquimod. The sequences come from PBMCs, collected from a glioma patient whose treatment included an IDH1 peptide vaccine. This clonotype was sampled from a woman between 18 and 29 years old with glioma.

CDR3 DNA: TGTGCCAGCACCGTGGGAGGGCAGGGACGTCTGCGTGGGTACACCTTC. Its translation: CASTVGGQGRLRGYTF. The genes are TRBV6-4 and TRBJ1-2; possibly TRBD1 for D (5 bases). Germline assignment: CDR1 MRHNA and CDR2 SNTAGT. There are 16 residues in the CDR3. The V end lost 7 bases, the J end lost 11 bases, and 29 bases lay between the germline ends.